This TCR beta chain stems from a study of blood T cell repertoires in COVID-19. This table comes from immunoSEQ multiplex PCR, and its TCRdb copy is limited to in-frame clones, with some not included. The sample includes hundreds of thousands of clones, 87% of them seen just once. With 7 bases removed from V and 4 bases from J, the gap between germline ends came to 17 bases. The CDR3 runs 15 residues. Germline lookup yields CDR1 MGHDK and CDR2 SYGVNS. The TCR originated in a woman aged 55-70 years with COVID-19, enrolled during active disease. Sequences were obtained from peripheral blood. J is TRBJ1-3 and V is TRBV25-1; D gene ambiguous. The CDR3 reads CASTEPGMRGNTIYF. As DNA, the CDR3 is TGTGCCAGCACCGAACCGGGGATGAGAGGAAACACCATATATTTT.